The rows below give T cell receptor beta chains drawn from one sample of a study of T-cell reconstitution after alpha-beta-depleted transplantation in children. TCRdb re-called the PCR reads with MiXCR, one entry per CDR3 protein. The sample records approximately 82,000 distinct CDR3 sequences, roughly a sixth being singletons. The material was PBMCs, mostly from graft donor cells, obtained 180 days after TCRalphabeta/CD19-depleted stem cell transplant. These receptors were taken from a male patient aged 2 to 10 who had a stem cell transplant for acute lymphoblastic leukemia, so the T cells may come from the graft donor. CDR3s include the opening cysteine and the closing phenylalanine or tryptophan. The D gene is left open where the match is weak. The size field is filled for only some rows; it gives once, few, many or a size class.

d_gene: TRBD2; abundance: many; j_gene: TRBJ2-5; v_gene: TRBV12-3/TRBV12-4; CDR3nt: TGTGCCAGCAGTTTAACTAGCGGGGGGGGGGAGACCCAGTACTTC; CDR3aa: CASSLTSGGGETQYF
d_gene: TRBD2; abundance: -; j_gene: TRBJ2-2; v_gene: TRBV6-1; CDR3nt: TGTGCCAGCAGCACGGGAGGACTGGCCGGGGAGCTGTTTTTT; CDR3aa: CASSTGGLAGELFF
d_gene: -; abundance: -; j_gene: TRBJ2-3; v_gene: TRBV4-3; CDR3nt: TGCGCCGCGGGGAGGGGGCGCACAGATACGCAGTATTTT; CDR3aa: CAAGRGRTDTQYF
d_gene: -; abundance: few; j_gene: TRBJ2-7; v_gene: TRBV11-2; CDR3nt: TGTGCCAGCTCCCCTCCCGGGGGAGTATACGAGCAGTACTTC; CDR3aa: CASSPPGGVYEQYF
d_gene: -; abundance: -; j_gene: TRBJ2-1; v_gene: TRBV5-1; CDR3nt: TGCGCCAGCAGCTCAAATCTGAACAATGAGCAGTTCTTC; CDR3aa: CASSSNLNNEQFF
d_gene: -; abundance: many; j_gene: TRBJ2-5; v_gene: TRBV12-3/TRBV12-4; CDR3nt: TGTGCCAGCAGTTTGCCCCCAGCAGAGACCCAGTACTTC; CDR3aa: CASSLPPAETQYF
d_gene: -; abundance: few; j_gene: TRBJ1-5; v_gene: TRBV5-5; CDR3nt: TGTGCCAGCAGCCCCTACGGGACGGCGAATCAGCCCCAGCATTTT; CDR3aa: CASSPYGTANQPQHF
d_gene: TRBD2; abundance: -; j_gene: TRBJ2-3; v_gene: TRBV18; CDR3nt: TGTGCCAGCTCACCACAGACTAGCTACACAGATACGCAGTATTTT; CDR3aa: CASSPQTSYTDTQYF
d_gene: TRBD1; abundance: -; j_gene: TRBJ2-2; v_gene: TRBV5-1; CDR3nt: TGCGCCAGCTGTGGGACAGTGAACACCGGGGAGCTGTTTTTT; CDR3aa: CASCGTVNTGELFF
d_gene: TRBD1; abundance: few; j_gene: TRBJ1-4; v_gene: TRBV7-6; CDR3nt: TGTGCCAGCAGCCCACCCGGGACAGGGACGCTGTTTTTT; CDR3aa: CASSPPGTGTLFF
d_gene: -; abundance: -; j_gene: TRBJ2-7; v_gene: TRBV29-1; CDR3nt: TGCAGCGGTGGGGAAAATCACTACGAGCAGTACTTC; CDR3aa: CSGGENHYEQYF
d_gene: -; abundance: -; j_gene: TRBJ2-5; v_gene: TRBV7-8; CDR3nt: TGTGCCAGCAGCTTAGCGGGAAGGGGCCAGTACTTC; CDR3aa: CASSLAGRGQYF
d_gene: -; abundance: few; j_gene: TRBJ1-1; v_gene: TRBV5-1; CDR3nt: TGCGCCAGCAGCTTGGTTGCAAACACTGAAGCTTTCTTT; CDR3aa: CASSLVANTEAFF
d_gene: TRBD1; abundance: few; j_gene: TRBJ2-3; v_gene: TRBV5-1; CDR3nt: TGCGCCAGCAGCTTGCAGACAGGGGGGAGCACAGATACGCAGTATTTT; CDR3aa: CASSLQTGGSTDTQYF
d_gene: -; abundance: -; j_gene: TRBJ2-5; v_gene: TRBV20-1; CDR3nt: TGCAGTGCTAGAGATCCCTACACCCAAGAGACCCAGTACTTC; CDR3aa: CSARDPYTQETQYF
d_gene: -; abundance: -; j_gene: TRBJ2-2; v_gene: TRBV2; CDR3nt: TGTGCCATCCGTCAGTTCCTGGGCGGGGAGCTGTTTTTT; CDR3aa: CAIRQFLGGELFF
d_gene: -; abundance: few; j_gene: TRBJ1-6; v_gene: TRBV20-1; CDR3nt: TGCAGTGCTAACGTGGGGGATTCACCCCTCCACTTT; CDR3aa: CSANVGDSPLHF
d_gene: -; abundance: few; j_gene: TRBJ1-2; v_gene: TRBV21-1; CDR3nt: TGTGCCAGCTCCCGTTGGGACCCAAAACTCTATGGCTACACCTTC; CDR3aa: CASSRWDPKLYGYTF
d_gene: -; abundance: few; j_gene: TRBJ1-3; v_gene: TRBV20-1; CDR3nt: TGCAGTGCTACGCACAGGGACCTCTCTGGAAACACCATATATTTT; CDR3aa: CSATHRDLSGNTIYF
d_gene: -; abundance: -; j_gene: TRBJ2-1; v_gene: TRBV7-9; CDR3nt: TGTGCCAGCAGCTCCGTCTTGGGATCTCACAATGAGCAGTTCTTC; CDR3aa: CASSSVLGSHNEQFF
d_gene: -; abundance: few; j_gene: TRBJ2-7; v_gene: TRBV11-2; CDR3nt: TGTGCCAGCAGTCGCGGGCCCCCAGGGGTGGGGTCCTACGAGCAGTACTTC; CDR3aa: CASSRGPPGVGSYEQYF
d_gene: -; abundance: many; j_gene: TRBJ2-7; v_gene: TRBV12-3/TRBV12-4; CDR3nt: TGTGCCAGCAGTTCAGGGTACGAGCAGTACTTC; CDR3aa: CASSSGYEQYF
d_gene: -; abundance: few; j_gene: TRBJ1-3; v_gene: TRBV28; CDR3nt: TGTGCCAGCAGTTTAGACAACAGAAGAAACACCATATATTTT; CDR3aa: CASSLDNRRNTIYF
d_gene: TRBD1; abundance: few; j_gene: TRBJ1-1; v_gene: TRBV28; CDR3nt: TGTGCCAGCAGTTCCTTTTATGAAGTGACAGGGAGGAACACTGAAGCTTTCTTT; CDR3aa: CASSSFYEVTGRNTEAFF
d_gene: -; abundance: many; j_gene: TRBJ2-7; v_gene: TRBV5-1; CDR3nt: TGCGCCAGCAGCCCCGGGCCGAGCTCCTACGAGCAGTACTTC; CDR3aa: CASSPGPSSYEQYF
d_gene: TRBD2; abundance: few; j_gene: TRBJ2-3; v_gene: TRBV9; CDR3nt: TGTGCCAGCAGCGTAGCTACGGGAGGGGATACGCAGTATTTT; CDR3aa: CASSVATGGDTQYF
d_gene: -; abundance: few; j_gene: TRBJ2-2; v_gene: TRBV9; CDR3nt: TGTGCCAGCAGCGTAGACTCAGGCTACACCGGGGAGCTGTTTTTT; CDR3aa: CASSVDSGYTGELFF
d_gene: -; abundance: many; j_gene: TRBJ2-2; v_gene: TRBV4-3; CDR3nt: TGCGCCAGCAGCCAGTGGGACACCGCGAACACCGGGGAGCTGTTTTTT; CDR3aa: CASSQWDTANTGELFF
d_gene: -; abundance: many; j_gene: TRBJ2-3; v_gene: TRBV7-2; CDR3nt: TGTGCCAGCAGCGAGACAGTCTCTAGCACAGATACGCAGTATTTT; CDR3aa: CASSETVSSTDTQYF
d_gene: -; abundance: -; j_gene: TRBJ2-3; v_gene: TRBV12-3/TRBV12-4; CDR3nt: TGTGCCAGCAGTTTAAGCAGCGGCACAGATACGCAGTATTTT; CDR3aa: CASSLSSGTDTQYF
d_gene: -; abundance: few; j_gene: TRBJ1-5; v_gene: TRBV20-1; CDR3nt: TGCAGTGCCGCTAGGGGTTATAGCAATCAGCCCCAGCATTTT; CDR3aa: CSAARGYSNQPQHF
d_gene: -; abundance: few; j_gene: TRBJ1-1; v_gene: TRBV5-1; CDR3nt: TGCGCTAGCCTCGGGACAAAGGCTGAAGCTTTCTTT; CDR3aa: CASLGTKAEAFF
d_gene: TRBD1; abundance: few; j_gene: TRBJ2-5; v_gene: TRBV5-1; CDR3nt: TGCGCCAGCAGCCCGGACAGGGGGCTTCAAGAGACCCAGTACTTC; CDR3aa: CASSPDRGLQETQYF
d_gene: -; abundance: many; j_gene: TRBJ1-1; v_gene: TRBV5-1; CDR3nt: TGCGCCAGCAGCCTGGGGGCAGGGAGGAACACTGAAGCTTTCTTT; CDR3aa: CASSLGAGRNTEAFF
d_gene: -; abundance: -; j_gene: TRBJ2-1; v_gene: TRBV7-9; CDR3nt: TGTGCCAGCAGTTCGGGTTACTCGTACAATGAGCAGTTCTTC; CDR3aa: CASSSGYSYNEQFF
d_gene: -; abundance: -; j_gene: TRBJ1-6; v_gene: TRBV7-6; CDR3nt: TGTGCCAGCAGCTTAGAGGGACCCCTCCACTTT; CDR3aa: CASSLEGPLHF
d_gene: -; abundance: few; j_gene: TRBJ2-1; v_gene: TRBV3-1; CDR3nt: TGTGCCAGCAGCCAAGATGGGAGCTCCTACAATGAGCAGTTCTTC; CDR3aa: CASSQDGSSYNEQFF
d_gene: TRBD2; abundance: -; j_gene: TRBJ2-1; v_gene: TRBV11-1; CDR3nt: TGTGCCAGCACCTTCTTAGCGGGGCTTGTCATACCCGACAATGAGCAGTTCTTC; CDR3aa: CASTFLAGLVIPDNEQFF
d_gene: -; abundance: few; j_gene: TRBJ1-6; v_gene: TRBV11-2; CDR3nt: TGTGCCAGCAGCTTAGTTTATCCAGGGGAGGTCTATAATTCACCCCTCCACTTT; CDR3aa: CASSLVYPGEVYNSPLHF
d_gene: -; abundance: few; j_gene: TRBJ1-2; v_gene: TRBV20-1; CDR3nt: TGCAGTGCTAGCCTCAGCAATTATGGCTACACCTTC; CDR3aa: CSASLSNYGYTF
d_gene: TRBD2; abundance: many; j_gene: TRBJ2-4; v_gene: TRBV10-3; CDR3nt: TGTGCCATCAGTGAGTCAGGGACTAGCGATGGAAACATTCAGTACTTC; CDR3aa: CAISESGTSDGNIQYF
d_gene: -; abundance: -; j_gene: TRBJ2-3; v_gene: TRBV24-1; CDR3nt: TGTGCCACCAGTCGCCCCAGGACGGATACGCAGTATTTT; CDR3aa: CATSRPRTDTQYF
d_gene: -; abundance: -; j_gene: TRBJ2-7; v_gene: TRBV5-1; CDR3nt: TGCGCCAGTGGGTTATCGGGACTCTCCTACGAGCAGTACTTC; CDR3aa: CASGLSGLSYEQYF
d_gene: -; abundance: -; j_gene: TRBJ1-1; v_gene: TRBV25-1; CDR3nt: TGTGCCAGCATAGGGGACTTGAACACTGAAGCTTTCTTT; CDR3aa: CASIGDLNTEAFF
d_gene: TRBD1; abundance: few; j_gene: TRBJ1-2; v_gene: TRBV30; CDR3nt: TGTGCCTGGAGTTCGACAGGGTTTATGGGGGGGCCTTATGGCTACACCTTC; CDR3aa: CAWSSTGFMGGPYGYTF
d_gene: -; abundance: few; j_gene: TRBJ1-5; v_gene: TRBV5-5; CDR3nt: TGTGCCAGCAGCTTGAGGGGGAATAGCAATCAGCCCCAGCATTTT; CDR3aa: CASSLRGNSNQPQHF
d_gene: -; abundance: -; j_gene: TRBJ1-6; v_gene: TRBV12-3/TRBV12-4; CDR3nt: TGTGCCAGCAGTTTCGGGCCTGAGGGAGCGTCACCCCTCCACTTT; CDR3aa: CASSFGPEGASPLHF
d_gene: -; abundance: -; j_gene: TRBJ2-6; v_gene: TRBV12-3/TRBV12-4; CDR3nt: TGTGCCAGCAGTCGAAGGGGCAACGTCCTGACTTTC; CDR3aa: CASSRRGNVLTF
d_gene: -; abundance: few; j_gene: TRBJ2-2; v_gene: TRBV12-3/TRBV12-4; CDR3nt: TGTGCCAGCACCCTCCCAGGAGCCGGGGAGCTGTTTTTT; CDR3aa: CASTLPGAGELFF